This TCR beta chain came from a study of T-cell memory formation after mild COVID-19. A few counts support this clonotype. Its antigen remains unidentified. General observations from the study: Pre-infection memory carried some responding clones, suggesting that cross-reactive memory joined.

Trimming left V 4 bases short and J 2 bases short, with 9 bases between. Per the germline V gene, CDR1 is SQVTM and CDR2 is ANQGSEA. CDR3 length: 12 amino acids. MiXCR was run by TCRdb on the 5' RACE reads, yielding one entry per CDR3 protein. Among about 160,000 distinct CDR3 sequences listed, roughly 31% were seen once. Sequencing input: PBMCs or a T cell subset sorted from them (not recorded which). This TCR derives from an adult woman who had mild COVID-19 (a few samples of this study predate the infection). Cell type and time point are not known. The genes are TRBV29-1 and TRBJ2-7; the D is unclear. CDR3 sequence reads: CSVAMAAYEQYF. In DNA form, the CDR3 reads TGCAGCGTTGCGATGGCGGCCTACGAGCAGTACTTC.